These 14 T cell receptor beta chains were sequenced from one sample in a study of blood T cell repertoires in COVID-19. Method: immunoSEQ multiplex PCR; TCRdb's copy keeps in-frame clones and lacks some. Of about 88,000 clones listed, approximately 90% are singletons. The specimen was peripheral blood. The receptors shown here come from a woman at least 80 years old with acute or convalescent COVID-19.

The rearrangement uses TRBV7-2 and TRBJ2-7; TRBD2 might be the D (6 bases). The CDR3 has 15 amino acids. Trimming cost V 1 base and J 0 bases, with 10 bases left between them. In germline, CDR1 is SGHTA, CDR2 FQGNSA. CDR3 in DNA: TGTGCCAGCAGCTTAGTGTGGGACTCCTCCTACGAGCAGTACTTC. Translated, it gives CASSLVWDSSYEQYF.

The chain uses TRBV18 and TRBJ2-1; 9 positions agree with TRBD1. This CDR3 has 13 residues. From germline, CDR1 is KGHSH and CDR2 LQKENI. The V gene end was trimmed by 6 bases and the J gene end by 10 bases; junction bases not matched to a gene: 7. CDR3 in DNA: TGTGCCAGCTCTACCGGGACAGGGTACGAGCAGTTCTTC. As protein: CASSTGTGYEQFF.

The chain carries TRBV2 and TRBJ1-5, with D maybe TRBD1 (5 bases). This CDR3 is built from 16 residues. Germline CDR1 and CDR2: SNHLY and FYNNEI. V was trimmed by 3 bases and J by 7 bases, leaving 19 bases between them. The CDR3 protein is CASSDMDGGSGQPQHF. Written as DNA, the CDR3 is TGTGCCAGCAGTGACATGGATGGGGGGTCCGGACAGCCCCAGCATTTT.

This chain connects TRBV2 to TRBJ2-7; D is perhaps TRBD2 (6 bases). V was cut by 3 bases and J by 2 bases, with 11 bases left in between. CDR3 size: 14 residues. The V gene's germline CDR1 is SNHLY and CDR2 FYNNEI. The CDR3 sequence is CASSDGGLPYEQYF. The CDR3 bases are TGTGCCAGCAGTGACGGGGGACTTCCCTACGAGCAGTACTTC.

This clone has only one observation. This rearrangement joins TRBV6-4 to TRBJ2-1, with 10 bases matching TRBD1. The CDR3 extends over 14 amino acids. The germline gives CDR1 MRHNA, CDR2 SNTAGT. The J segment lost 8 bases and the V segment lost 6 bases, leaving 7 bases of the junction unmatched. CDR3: CASSTGQGVYEQFF. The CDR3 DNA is TGTGCCAGCAGCACCGGACAGGGGGTCTATGAGCAGTTCTTC.

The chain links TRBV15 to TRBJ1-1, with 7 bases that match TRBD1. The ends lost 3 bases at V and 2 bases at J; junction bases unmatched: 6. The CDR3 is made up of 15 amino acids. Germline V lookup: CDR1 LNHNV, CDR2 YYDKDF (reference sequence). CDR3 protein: CATSRGTAFNTEAFF. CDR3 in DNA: TGTGCCACCAGCAGGGGGACAGCCTTCAACACTGAAGCTTTCTTT.

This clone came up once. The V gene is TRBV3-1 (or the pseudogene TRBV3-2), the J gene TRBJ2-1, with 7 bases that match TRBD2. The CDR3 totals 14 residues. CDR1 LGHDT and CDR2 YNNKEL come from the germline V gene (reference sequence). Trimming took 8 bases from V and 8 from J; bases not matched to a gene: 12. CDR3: CASVRTRGSYEQFF. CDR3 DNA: TGTGCCAGCGTAAGGACTAGAGGATCATATGAGCAGTTCTTC.

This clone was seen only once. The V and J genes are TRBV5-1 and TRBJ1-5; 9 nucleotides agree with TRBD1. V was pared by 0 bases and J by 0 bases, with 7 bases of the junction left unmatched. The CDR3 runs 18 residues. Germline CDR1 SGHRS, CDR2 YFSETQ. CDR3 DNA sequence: TGCGCCAGCAGCTTGGCGGGACAGGGACACGATAGCAATCAGCCCCAGCATTTT. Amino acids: CASSLAGQGHDSNQPQHF.

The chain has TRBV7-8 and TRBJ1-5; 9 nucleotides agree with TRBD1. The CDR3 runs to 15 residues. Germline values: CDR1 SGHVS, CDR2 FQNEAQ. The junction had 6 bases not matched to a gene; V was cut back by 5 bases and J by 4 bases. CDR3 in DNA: TGTGCCAGCAGCCCGACAGGGGGGCAGAATCAGCCCCAGCATTTT. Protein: CASSPTGGQNQPQHF.

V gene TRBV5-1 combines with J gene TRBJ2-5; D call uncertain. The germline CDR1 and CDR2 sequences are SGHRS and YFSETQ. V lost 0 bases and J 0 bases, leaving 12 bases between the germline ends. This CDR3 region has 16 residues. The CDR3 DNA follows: TGCGCCAGCAGCTTGGTCCCCTCGCAGTACCAAGAGACCCAGTACTTC. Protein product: CASSLVPSQYQETQYF.

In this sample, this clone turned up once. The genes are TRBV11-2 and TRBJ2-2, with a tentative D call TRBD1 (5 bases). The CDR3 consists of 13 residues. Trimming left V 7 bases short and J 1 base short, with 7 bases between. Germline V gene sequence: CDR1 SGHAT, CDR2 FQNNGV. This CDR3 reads CASNGQNTGELFF. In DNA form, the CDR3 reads TGTGCCAGCAATGGACAGAACACCGGGGAGCTGTTTTTT.

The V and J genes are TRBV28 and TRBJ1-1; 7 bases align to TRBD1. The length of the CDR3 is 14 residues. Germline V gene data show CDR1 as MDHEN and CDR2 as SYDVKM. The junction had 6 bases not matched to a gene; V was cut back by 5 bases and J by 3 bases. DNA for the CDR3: TGTGCCAGCAGTGCACGACAGGGCTACACTGAAGCTTTCTTT. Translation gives CASSARQGYTEAFF.

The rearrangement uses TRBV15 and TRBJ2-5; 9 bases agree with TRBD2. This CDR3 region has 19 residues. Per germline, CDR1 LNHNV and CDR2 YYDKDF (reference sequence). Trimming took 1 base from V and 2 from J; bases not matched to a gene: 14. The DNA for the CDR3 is TGTGCCACCAGCAGAGGAAGCGGAGGGTTAGCGGGGGTTCAAGAGACCCAGTACTTC. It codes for CATSRGSGGLAGVQETQYF. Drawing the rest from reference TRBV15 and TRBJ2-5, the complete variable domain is DAMVIQNPRYQVTQFGKPVTLSCSQTLNHNVMYWYQQKSSQAPKLLFHYYDKDFNNEADTPDNFQSRRPNTSFCFLDIRSPGLGDTAMYLCATSRGSGGLAGVQETQYFGPGTRLLVL.

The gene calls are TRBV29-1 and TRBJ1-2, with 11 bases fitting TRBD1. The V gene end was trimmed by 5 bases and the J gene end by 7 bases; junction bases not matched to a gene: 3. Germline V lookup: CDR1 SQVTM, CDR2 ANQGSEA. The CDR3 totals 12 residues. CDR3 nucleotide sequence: TGCAGCGTTCGGACAGGGGGCGGTGGCTACACCTTC. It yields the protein CSVRTGGGGYTF.